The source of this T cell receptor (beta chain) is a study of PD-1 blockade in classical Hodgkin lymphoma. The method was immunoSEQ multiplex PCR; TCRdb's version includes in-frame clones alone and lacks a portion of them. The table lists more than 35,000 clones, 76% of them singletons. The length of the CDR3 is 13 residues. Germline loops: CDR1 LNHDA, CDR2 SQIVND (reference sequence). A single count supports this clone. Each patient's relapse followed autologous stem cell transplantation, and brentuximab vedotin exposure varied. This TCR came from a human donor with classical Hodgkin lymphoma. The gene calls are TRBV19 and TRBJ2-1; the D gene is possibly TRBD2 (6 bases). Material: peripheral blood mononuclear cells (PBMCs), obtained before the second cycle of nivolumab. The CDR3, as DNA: TGTGCTACGAACCGGGGGTACCACAATGAGCAGTTCTTC. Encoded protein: CATNRGYHNEQFF.